This paragraph reports one T cell receptor beta chain. Its matching antigen is unknown. With 5 bases removed from V and 0 bases from J, the gap between germline ends came to 11 bases. Germline loops: CDR1 SGHVS, CDR2 FQNEAQ. The CDR3 loop spans 16 amino acids. The data are from a study of shared clonotypes between healthy human individuals. General study results and limits: Though the depth was large, rarefaction showed that sorted-subset sequencing was incomplete.

Each PCR replicate from the sorted subsets contained about 180 ng DNA, which is tens of thousands of T cell genomes. The data were produced by immunoSEQ multiplex PCR, yet TCRdb's version contains in-frame clones alone and is incomplete. The sample consists of millions of clones, just over 90% of them appearing once. Naive-designated CD8 cells lacked CD45RO, were positively enriched for CCR7, and omitted terminally differentiated effector memory CD45RA+ cells. The receptor was isolated from a man aged 18 to 35 in good health. Some clones in this sample may be carry-over from other donors' samples. The genes are TRBV7-8 and TRBJ2-6; tentative D call: TRBD1 (6 bases). Sequenced sample: naive CD8+ T cells from PBMCs. CDR3 sequence: CASSRRTDSGANVLTF. In nucleotides, the CDR3 is TGTGCCAGCAGCCGTCGGACAGACTCTGGGGCCAACGTCCTGACTTTC.